A selection of T cell receptor beta chains follows, all from one sample in a study of T cells in tumors after PD-1 blockade. Method: immunoSEQ multiplex PCR; TCRdb's copy keeps in-frame clones and lacks some. The table includes about 47,000 clones, 79% detected once. The sample here was PBMCs, taken before anti-PD-1 treatment. The source is a human donor with basal cell carcinoma. Both conserved end residues are part of each CDR3. Fields, in order: clone size, V gene, D gene, J gene, CDR3 DNA, CDR3 protein. D genes are given only for firm matches. Not every row has a clone size; where given, it reads once, few, many or a size class.

clone size: few
V gene: TRBV4-1
D gene: TRBD1
J gene: TRBJ1-1
CDR3 DNA: TGCGCCAGCAGCCAAGGGGGGGACAGGGTGGGAACTGAAGCTTTCTTT
CDR3 protein: CASSQGGDRVGTEAFF

clone size: NA
V gene: TRBV10-3
D gene: NA
J gene: TRBJ2-5
CDR3 DNA: TGTGCCATCAGTCCCCGAGGCGAGGAGACCCAGTACTTC
CDR3 protein: CAISPRGEETQYF

clone size: NA
V gene: TRBV27
D gene: NA
J gene: TRBJ1-5
CDR3 DNA: TGTGCCAGCAGTTTTCACAATAATAGCAATCAGCCCCAGCATTTT
CDR3 protein: CASSFHNNSNQPQHF

clone size: NA
V gene: TRBV2
D gene: NA
J gene: TRBJ2-5
CDR3 DNA: TGTGCCAGCAGTGTAGCTAGCGCCAGGGAAGAGACCCAGTACTTC
CDR3 protein: CASSVASAREETQYF

clone size: NA
V gene: TRBV6-6
D gene: NA
J gene: TRBJ1-1
CDR3 DNA: TGTGCCAGCAGTCCCGGGACAAGGAGGACTGAAGCTTTCTTT
CDR3 protein: CASSPGTRRTEAFF

clone size: NA
V gene: TRBV12-3/TRBV12-4
D gene: NA
J gene: TRBJ1-2
CDR3 DNA: TGTGCCAGCAGTTTAGCGGGACGCCTTGGCTACACCTTC
CDR3 protein: CASSLAGRLGYTF

clone size: NA
V gene: TRBV15
D gene: NA
J gene: TRBJ1-4
CDR3 DNA: TGTGCCACCAGCAGAGGGGGGGGAAGAACTAATGAAAAACTGTTTTTT
CDR3 protein: CATSRGGGRTNEKLFF

clone size: NA
V gene: TRBV2
D gene: TRBD1
J gene: TRBJ2-2
CDR3 DNA: TGTGCCAGCAGGGACAGGGCTGACACCGGGGAGCTGTTTTTT
CDR3 protein: CASRDRADTGELFF

clone size: few
V gene: TRBV19
D gene: NA
J gene: TRBJ1-1
CDR3 DNA: TGTGCCAGTAGTATCGCGGTGGTCACTGAAGCTTTCTTT
CDR3 protein: CASSIAVVTEAFF

clone size: NA
V gene: TRBV6-1
D gene: TRBD1
J gene: TRBJ1-4
CDR3 DNA: TGTGCCAGCAGTGACCTCGGGACAGCCGCTAGGGTTGGTGAAAAACTGTTTTTT
CDR3 protein: CASSDLGTAARVGEKLFF

clone size: NA
V gene: TRBV15
D gene: NA
J gene: TRBJ2-6
CDR3 DNA: TGTGCCACCGGGGCCAAGTCTGGGGCCAACGTCCTGACTTTC
CDR3 protein: CATGAKSGANVLTF

clone size: NA
V gene: TRBV5-4
D gene: NA
J gene: TRBJ2-2
CDR3 DNA: TGTGCCAGCAGCCACGCCCCCCTTTCGGGAACCGGGGAGCTGTTTTTT
CDR3 protein: CASSHAPLSGTGELFF

clone size: NA
V gene: TRBV10-1
D gene: NA
J gene: TRBJ2-3
CDR3 DNA: TGCGCCAGCAGTGTAGGGGGGGTCACAGATACGCAGTATTTT
CDR3 protein: CASSVGGVTDTQYF

clone size: once
V gene: TRBV5-1
D gene: TRBD1
J gene: TRBJ1-1
CDR3 DNA: TGCGCCAGCAGCTTGTCTAACAGGGGGCACACTGAAGCTTTCTTT
CDR3 protein: CASSLSNRGHTEAFF

clone size: NA
V gene: TRBV5-4
D gene: TRBD2
J gene: TRBJ2-7
CDR3 DNA: TGTGCCAGCAGCTTGTATAGCGGGGGGACCTACTACGAGCAGTACTTC
CDR3 protein: CASSLYSGGTYYEQYF

clone size: NA
V gene: TRBV7-2
D gene: NA
J gene: TRBJ1-2
CDR3 DNA: TGTGCCAGCAGCTTAGGAGGGACGGAAGCTAACTATGGCTACACCTTC
CDR3 protein: CASSLGGTEANYGYTF

clone size: NA
V gene: TRBV6-1
D gene: TRBD2
J gene: TRBJ2-3
CDR3 DNA: TGTGCCAGCAGTGAACGGCCCGGAGCGGGGGGCACAGATACGCAGTATTTT
CDR3 protein: CASSERPGAGGTDTQYF

clone size: NA
V gene: TRBV5-1
D gene: TRBD2
J gene: TRBJ2-3
CDR3 DNA: TGCGCCAGCAGCTTTTGGGCTAGCGGGGAACGCACAGATACGCAGTATTTT
CDR3 protein: CASSFWASGERTDTQYF

clone size: NA
V gene: TRBV5-4
D gene: TRBD1
J gene: TRBJ1-4
CDR3 DNA: TGTGCCAGCAGCTCGGGACAGTTCAGTGAAAAACTGTTTTTT
CDR3 protein: CASSSGQFSEKLFF

clone size: NA
V gene: TRBV6-6
D gene: TRBD2
J gene: TRBJ2-7
CDR3 DNA: TGTGCCAGCAGTCCCACCTCGACTAGCGCTACCTACGAGCAGTACTTC
CDR3 protein: CASSPTSTSATYEQYF

clone size: NA
V gene: TRBV2
D gene: TRBD1
J gene: TRBJ1-1
CDR3 DNA: TGTGCCAGCAGTGAAGCTAGGACAGGGCTGAACACTGAAGCTTTCTTT
CDR3 protein: CASSEARTGLNTEAFF

clone size: NA
V gene: TRBV5-1
D gene: TRBD1
J gene: TRBJ2-7
CDR3 DNA: TGCGCCAGCAGCTTGGAAACAGGGGGGTCCTACGAGCAGTACTTC
CDR3 protein: CASSLETGGSYEQYF

clone size: NA
V gene: TRBV19
D gene: NA
J gene: TRBJ1-3
CDR3 DNA: TGTGCCAGTAGTATCTCGGGGAGCTCTGGAAACACCATATATTTT
CDR3 protein: CASSISGSSGNTIYF

clone size: NA
V gene: TRBV4-1
D gene: NA
J gene: TRBJ1-6
CDR3 DNA: TGCGCCAGCAGCCAAACTGACACCTATAATTCACCCCTCCACTTT
CDR3 protein: CASSQTDTYNSPLHF

clone size: NA
V gene: TRBV20-1
D gene: TRBD2
J gene: TRBJ2-7
CDR3 DNA: TGCAGTGCTAGTCCCGGGGGGGCCACCTACGAGCAGTACTTC
CDR3 protein: CSASPGGATYEQYF

clone size: NA
V gene: TRBV2
D gene: NA
J gene: TRBJ1-1
CDR3 DNA: TGTGCCAGCAGTGTAGAAGGTACCCTCGGTGGGAGTGAAGCTTTCTTT
CDR3 protein: CASSVEGTLGGSEAFF

clone size: few
V gene: TRBV3-1/TRBV3-2
D gene: NA
J gene: TRBJ1-6
CDR3 DNA: TGTGCCAGCAGCCAAGTGGGAACCGCTCATTCACCCCTCCACTTT
CDR3 protein: CASSQVGTAHSPLHF

clone size: NA
V gene: TRBV2
D gene: TRBD2
J gene: TRBJ2-3
CDR3 DNA: TGTGCCAGCAGTGCGGGACTAGCGGGAGGTTCAGATACGCAGTATTTT
CDR3 protein: CASSAGLAGGSDTQYF

clone size: NA
V gene: TRBV14
D gene: NA
J gene: TRBJ2-2
CDR3 DNA: TGTGCCAGCAGCCAAGATCACGTTAGCGGATTCACCGGGGAGCTGTTTTTT
CDR3 protein: CASSQDHVSGFTGELFF

clone size: NA
V gene: TRBV6-5
D gene: NA
J gene: TRBJ2-1
CDR3 DNA: TGTGCCAGCAGTCCAATCGGGCCCTACAATGAGCAGTTCTTC
CDR3 protein: CASSPIGPYNEQFF

clone size: NA
V gene: TRBV27
D gene: NA
J gene: TRBJ2-6
CDR3 DNA: TGTGCCAGCAGTTCGATTTACTCTGGGGCCAACGTCCTGACTTTC
CDR3 protein: CASSSIYSGANVLTF

clone size: many
V gene: TRBV5-6
D gene: NA
J gene: TRBJ1-5
CDR3 DNA: TGTGCCAGCAGCTTGATGGGAATCAGTCAGCCCCAGCATTTT
CDR3 protein: CASSLMGISQPQHF

clone size: NA
V gene: TRBV5-4
D gene: TRBD1
J gene: TRBJ1-2
CDR3 DNA: TGTGCCAGCAGCGCCCCGGGACAGGGGGCGGAAGGCTACACCTTC
CDR3 protein: CASSAPGQGAEGYTF

clone size: few
V gene: TRBV5-1
D gene: NA
J gene: TRBJ1-1
CDR3 DNA: TGCGCCAGCAGCTTGGGTATTGGGGGGCAGCGGTCGACGAACACTGAAGCTTTCTTT
CDR3 protein: CASSLGIGGQRSTNTEAFF

clone size: NA
V gene: TRBV7-2
D gene: NA
J gene: TRBJ2-1
CDR3 DNA: TGTGCCAGCAGCCTACGCGGAGGGGGGCCCCATGAGCAGTTCTTC
CDR3 protein: CASSLRGGGPHEQFF

clone size: NA
V gene: TRBV5-4
D gene: TRBD1
J gene: TRBJ1-2
CDR3 DNA: TGTGCCAGCAGCACGGGAGGGGTCGGGACAGGGGTTAAAGGCTACACCTTC
CDR3 protein: CASSTGGVGTGVKGYTF

clone size: NA
V gene: TRBV5-1
D gene: NA
J gene: TRBJ1-1
CDR3 DNA: TGCGCCAGCAGCTTGGTAAGTGGGAAGGAAGGCACTGAAGCTTTCTTT
CDR3 protein: CASSLVSGKEGTEAFF

clone size: NA
V gene: TRBV23-1
D gene: NA
J gene: TRBJ1-3
CDR3 DNA: TGCGCCGCCTCCCTCCTGACGATCTCTGGAAACACCATATATTTT
CDR3 protein: CAASLLTISGNTIYF

clone size: NA
V gene: TRBV9
D gene: TRBD1
J gene: TRBJ1-2
CDR3 DNA: TGTGCCAGCAGCGACCGGACAGGGGGCTTCAGCTATGGCTACACCTTC
CDR3 protein: CASSDRTGGFSYGYTF

clone size: NA
V gene: TRBV12-1
D gene: NA
J gene: TRBJ1-1
CDR3 DNA: TGTGCCAGCAGCTACCTGGGGGGGGCTACCCTGGAAGCTTTCTTT
CDR3 protein: CASSYLGGATLEAFF

clone size: NA
V gene: TRBV18
D gene: NA
J gene: TRBJ1-5
CDR3 DNA: TGTGCCAGCTCCTCCGACGGGAATCAGCCCCAGCATTTT
CDR3 protein: CASSSDGNQPQHF

clone size: NA
V gene: TRBV2
D gene: NA
J gene: TRBJ2-3
CDR3 DNA: TGTGCCAGCAGTGAATCAGCGGTTCACACAGATACGCAGTATTTT
CDR3 protein: CASSESAVHTDTQYF

clone size: NA
V gene: TRBV7-6
D gene: TRBD2
J gene: TRBJ2-2
CDR3 DNA: TGTGCCAGCAGCCCCGGGACTAGCGGGGTCGGGGAGCTGTTTTTT
CDR3 protein: CASSPGTSGVGELFF

clone size: NA
V gene: TRBV6-1
D gene: NA
J gene: TRBJ1-5
CDR3 DNA: TGTGCCAGCAGTGAAGGGCATGCCCAGCATTTT
CDR3 protein: CASSEGHAQHF

clone size: NA
V gene: TRBV5-4
D gene: TRBD1
J gene: TRBJ2-2
CDR3 DNA: TGTGCCAGCAGCTTGGGCGGACAGGGAAAATTCGGGGAGCTGTTTTTT
CDR3 protein: CASSLGGQGKFGELFF

clone size: NA
V gene: TRBV6-5
D gene: TRBD1
J gene: TRBJ1-6
CDR3 DNA: TGTGCCAGCAGCTTAGGACAGGGGAATAATTCACCCCTCCACTTT
CDR3 protein: CASSLGQGNNSPLHF

clone size: NA
V gene: TRBV5-1
D gene: NA
J gene: TRBJ1-2
CDR3 DNA: TGCGCCAGCAGCTTGGATGGGGGATCTAACTATGGCTACACCTTC
CDR3 protein: CASSLDGGSNYGYTF

clone size: NA
V gene: TRBV7-2
D gene: TRBD2
J gene: TRBJ2-3
CDR3 DNA: TGTGCCAGCAGCGTGCTGGGGGGGAGCCCAAGCACAGATACGCAGTATTTT
CDR3 protein: CASSVLGGSPSTDTQYF

clone size: NA
V gene: TRBV9
D gene: TRBD2
J gene: TRBJ2-5
CDR3 DNA: TGTGCCAGCAGCGTAGCGCCTAGCGGGGGGGCGGAGACCCAGTACTTC
CDR3 protein: CASSVAPSGGAETQYF

clone size: NA
V gene: TRBV3-1/TRBV3-2
D gene: TRBD1
J gene: TRBJ1-2
CDR3 DNA: TGTGCCAGCAGTCCCGGACAGGGAGACTATGGCTACACCTTC
CDR3 protein: CASSPGQGDYGYTF

clone size: NA
V gene: TRBV7-3
D gene: NA
J gene: TRBJ1-1
CDR3 DNA: TGTGCCAGCAGCTTAACAACACGGATGAACACTGAAGCTTTCTTT
CDR3 protein: CASSLTTRMNTEAFF

clone size: NA
V gene: TRBV6-5
D gene: NA
J gene: TRBJ1-2
CDR3 DNA: TGTGCCAGCAGCCCCGGTTCAACAGAAACCTGCTTC
CDR3 protein: CASSPGSTETCF

clone size: NA
V gene: TRBV6-6
D gene: NA
J gene: TRBJ2-4
CDR3 DNA: TGTGCCAGCAGTTACCTCGGGGGATCTTACATTCAGTACTTC
CDR3 protein: CASSYLGGSYIQYF

clone size: NA
V gene: TRBV5-1
D gene: NA
J gene: TRBJ2-1
CDR3 DNA: TGCGCCAGCAGCTTCCAAGGCATAGGGCAGTTCTTC
CDR3 protein: CASSFQGIGQFF

clone size: NA
V gene: TRBV7-9
D gene: NA
J gene: TRBJ2-7
CDR3 DNA: TGTGCCAGCAGCCTCGACACCAACTACGAGCAGTACTTC
CDR3 protein: CASSLDTNYEQYF

clone size: NA
V gene: TRBV5-6
D gene: NA
J gene: TRBJ1-6
CDR3 DNA: TGTGCCAGTCATATAGGGGGGCGGTCGAGTTCACCCCTCCACTTT
CDR3 protein: CASHIGGRSSSPLHF

clone size: NA
V gene: TRBV9
D gene: TRBD2
J gene: TRBJ2-2
CDR3 DNA: TGTGCCAGCAGCGTAGGACTAGCGGGAGATTTCGGTCCCGGGGAGCTGTTTTTT
CDR3 protein: CASSVGLAGDFGPGELFF

clone size: NA
V gene: TRBV15
D gene: NA
J gene: TRBJ1-5
CDR3 DNA: TGTGCCACCAGCAGAGATATTAGCGCAGGGTACCAGCCCCAGCATTTT
CDR3 protein: CATSRDISAGYQPQHF

clone size: NA
V gene: TRBV19
D gene: NA
J gene: TRBJ2-5
CDR3 DNA: TGTGCCAGTAGTAAGGGCCCACTGGGGGAGACCCAGTACTTC
CDR3 protein: CASSKGPLGETQYF

clone size: NA
V gene: TRBV6-5
D gene: NA
J gene: TRBJ2-1
CDR3 DNA: TGTGCCAGCAGGCGGGACGCCGTGTACAATGAGCAGTTCTTC
CDR3 protein: CASRRDAVYNEQFF